Included here is one T cell receptor (beta chain) sequence, with context. Its antigen is unidentified. The entry originates in a study of cytomegalovirus exposure and HLA in healthy donors. The PCR made use of 60 Vbeta and 13 Jbeta primers. Generated by immunoSEQ multiplex PCR, the TCRdb table keeps only in-frame clones and is missing some. The data show roughly 68,000 clones, roughly 73% seen once. The study's findings and limits: Overall, around 160 TCR beta chains were annotated as cytomegalovirus-associated. Several V segments, TRBV6-2 and TRBV6-3 among them, could not be told apart and were dropped. The study assumed roughly uniform donor sequencing depth for presence/absence analyses.

Unmatched junction bases numbered 0, after V lost 3 bases and J lost 2 bases. The CDR3 totals 13 residues. CDR1 LGHNA and CDR2 YSLEER come from the germline V gene. Donors were nominally healthy when sampled, though unrecorded immune exposures were likely. The sequence came from a male donor in good health and CMV-seropositive. The sample consisted of PBMCs. V usage is TRBV4-3 and J usage is TRBJ1-2; TRBD1 agrees at 7 bases. CDR3 residues: CASSQGQNYGYTF. CDR3 nucleotides: TGCGCCAGCAGCCAGGGACAGAACTATGGCTACACCTTC.